A single sample is the source of the 12 T cell receptor beta chains below, sequenced in a study of CD8 T cells in ankylosing spondylitis. MiXCR, applied by TCRdb to the 5' RACE reads, yields one record per CDR3 protein. The sample has over 95,000 distinct CDR3 sequences; roughly 8.3% are singletons. Sequenced: blood, either unsorted or a sorted T cell fraction (not recorded which). The receptors originated from a male donor with ankylosing spondylitis or in good health (not recorded which).

This clonotype was recorded many times. J is TRBJ1-1 and V is TRBV4-3, with D perhaps matching TRBD1 (5 bases). V dropped 0 bases and J dropped 0 bases, with 14 bases sitting between them. This CDR3 spans 17 amino acids. Germline CDR1 is LGHNA and CDR2 is YSLEER. CDR3 coding DNA: TGCGCCAGCAGCCAAGAGGGGCCGGGTATGATGAACACTGAAGCTTTCTTT. Its translation: CASSQEGPGMMNTEAFF.

Many counts were recorded for this clonotype. The rearrangement uses TRBV6-1 and TRBJ1-2; D unresolved. Germline CDR1 and CDR2: MNHNS and SASEGT. This CDR3 is built from 17 residues. V was cut by 1 base and J by 3 bases, with 18 bases left in between. In DNA form, the CDR3 reads TGTGCCAGCAGTGAAGAATTATTGCGGGGTTCTTACTATGGCTACACCTTC. Translating it yields CASSEELLRGSYYGYTF.

At least ten counts were recorded for this clonotype. The chain is built from TRBV5-1 and TRBJ2-7; D might be TRBD2 (5 bases). The CDR3 spans 14 residues. Germline values: CDR1 SGHRS, CDR2 YFSETQ. V shed 0 bases and J shed 4 bases, with 11 bases lying between them. CDR3 sequence reads: CASSLDILVYEQYF. CDR3 bases: TGCGCCAGCAGCTTGGACATACTAGTATACGAGCAGTACTTC.

The CDR3 here is CASSLVPGGVEKLFF. For the CDR3, the DNA is TGTGCCAGCAGCTTAGTCCCAGGGGGCGTCGAAAAACTGTTTTTT. This chain uses TRBV7-2 with TRBJ1-4; TRBD1 matches at 8 bases. Germline V gene data show CDR1 as SGHTA and CDR2 as FQGNSA. CDR3 length equals 15 residues. Losses at the gene ends were 1 base for V and 8 bases for J; bases not matched to a gene: 6.

This clonotype was picked up many times. The genes are TRBV19 and TRBJ2-7; weak D call: TRBD1 (6 bases). V lost 5 bases and J lost 2, with 16 bases in between. The V gene's germline CDR1 is LNHDA and CDR2 SQIVND (reference sequence). This CDR3 spans 15 amino acids. CDR3 loop: CASSPIGTSTYEQYF. CDR3 DNA: TGTGCCAGTAGTCCCATCGGGACATCTACCTACGAGCAGTACTTC.

This clonotype was seen ten or more times. The chain's CDR3 is CASLTGSGSGNTIYF. As DNA, the CDR3 is TGTGCCAGCCTGACAGGGAGTGGCTCTGGAAACACCATATATTTT. The chain has TRBV6-1 and TRBJ1-3; 7 nucleotides line up with TRBD1. Losses at the gene ends were 8 bases for V and 0 bases for J; bases not matched to a gene: 7. The CDR3 runs 15 residues. Germline values: CDR1 MNHNS, CDR2 SASEGT.

This clonotype was counted ten times or more. This chain joins TRBV5-2 and TRBJ1-1; the table names TRBD1, a call not compared with the DNA. TRBV5-2 is a known pseudogene. The CDR3 extends over 13 amino acids. The CDR3 DNA reads as TGTGCCAGCAAGACAGGGCTGGAGGCTGAAGCTTTCTTT. Translated: CASKTGLEAEAFF.

The rearrangement joins TRBV13 to TRBJ2-5; the match to TRBD2 covers 11 bases. The CDR3 contains 16 residues. J was trimmed by 0 bases and V by 5 bases; bases with no gene match: 5. From germline, CDR1 is PRHDT and CDR2 FYEKMQ (reference sequence). This CDR3 reads CASSIRLAGYQETQYF. For the CDR3, the DNA is TGTGCCAGCAGCATACGACTAGCGGGGTACCAAGAGACCCAGTACTTC.

This clonotype has a count of ten or more. The V gene is TRBV7-2, the J gene TRBJ2-3; TRBD2 matches at 15 bases. V gave up 5 bases and J gave up 3 bases; unmatched junction bases: 6. From germline, CDR1 is SGHTA and CDR2 FQGNSA. The CDR3 consists of 17 residues. The CDR3 is CASSAFGTSGRTDTQYF. CDR3 nucleotide sequence: TGTGCCAGCAGCGCATTTGGGACTAGCGGGAGGACAGATACGCAGTATTTT.

This clonotype was recorded at least ten times. This chain connects TRBV20-1 to TRBJ2-3, with no clear D. The length of the CDR3 is 15 residues. Trimming left V 3 bases short and J 4 bases short, with 17 bases between. Looked up from germline, CDR1 is DFQATT and CDR2 is SNEGSKA (reference sequence). The CDR3 reads CSASRGPAVADTQYF. DNA of the CDR3: TGCAGTGCTAGTAGAGGCCCAGCAGTGGCAGATACGCAGTATTTT.

CDR3 DNA: TGTGCCATCAGTGAGTCGAGGACAGGGGCCAACGTCCTGACTTTC. Protein product: CAISESRTGANVLTF. The chain carries TRBV10-3 and TRBJ2-6; D might be TRBD1 (5 bases). Trimming took 0 bases from V and 4 from J, leaving 7 bases between them. CDR1 ENHRY and CDR2 SYGVKD come from the germline V gene. This CDR3 is built from 15 residues.

This clonotype was observed at least ten times. The chain employs TRBV7-8 and TRBJ1-1, with TRBD1 as a possible D gene (6 bases). The V gene lost 0 bases and the J gene lost 1 base, with 9 bases spanning the gap. The CDR3 is made up of 15 amino acids. CDR1 is SGHVS and CDR2 is FQNEAQ in the germline V gene. CDR3 nucleotides: TGTGCCAGCAGCTTAGCGGGGGGACAGAACACTGAAGCTTTCTTT. It encodes CASSLAGGQNTEAFF.